These 32 T cell receptor beta chains were sequenced from one sample in a study of T-cell reconstitution after alpha-beta-depleted transplantation in children. Unique molecular identifiers were used to barcode this TCRbeta library. MiXCR, applied by TCRdb to the PCR reads, yields one record per CDR3 protein. This sample carries fewer than 85,000 distinct CDR3 sequences, roughly 15% of them seen once, and the ten largest clones take 25% to 30%. The input for sequencing was PBMCs, mostly from graft donor cells, taken 180 days after TCRalphabeta/CD19-depleted stem cell transplant. The source of these receptors is a male patient aged 2 to 9 who had a stem cell transplant for acute lymphoblastic leukemia, so the T cells may come from the graft donor.

This chain links TRBV10-3 with TRBJ2-3, with 7 bases identical to TRBD1. V lost 4 bases and J lost 5; bases outside the gene matches: 9. The CDR3 has 15 amino acids. Germline values: CDR1 ENHRY, CDR2 SYGVKD. CDR3 DNA sequence: TGTGCCATCAGTGGTGACAGGGTCGGTGGAGATACGCAGTATTTT. The encoded protein is CAISGDRVGGDTQYF.

This clonotype was counted a few times. This sequence joins TRBV15 and TRBJ1-1; D may be TRBD1 (5 bases). Germline CDR1 LNHNV, CDR2 YYDKDF (reference sequence). The CDR3 sequence is 13 residues long. V was cut by 0 bases and J by 6 bases, with 8 bases left in between. Here the CDR3 DNA reads TGTGCCACCAGCAGAGAACCGACAGCTGAAGCTTTCTTT. Encoded protein: CATSREPTAEAFF.

The chain is built from TRBV6-5 and TRBJ2-5; the D is unclear. The CDR3 consists of 12 residues. Between the trimmed V and J ends, which lost 6 bases and 6 bases, there was a span of 11 bases. The germline V gene has CDR1 MNHEY and CDR2 SVGAGI. CDR3 sequence (DNA): TGTGCCAGCAGCTTCTCCAGACAGACCCAGTACTTC. It translates to CASSFSRQTQYF.

This clonotype was seen more than once but under ten times. This chain links TRBV20-1 with TRBJ1-5; tentatively, D is TRBD1 (5 bases). Trimming took 6 bases from V and 3 from J, leaving 18 bases between them. Germline lookup yields CDR1 DFQATT and CDR2 SNEGSKA (reference sequence). The length of the CDR3 is 15 residues. The CDR3 here is CSAPRSGTHNQPQHF. Here the CDR3 DNA reads TGCAGTGCGCCCCGGTCCGGGACCCACAATCAGCCCCAGCATTTT.

This clonotype has just a few counts. The V gene is TRBV7-2, the J gene TRBJ1-6, with D tentatively TRBD1 (6 bases). The germline CDR1 and CDR2 sequences are SGHTA and FQGNSA. The CDR3 loop spans 17 amino acids. V lost 3 bases to trimming and J lost 4 bases, with 16 bases between them. In DNA, the CDR3 is TGTGCCAGCAGCTTGTTGGACAGACCCCGTTATAATTCACCCCTCCACTTT. Protein sequence: CASSLLDRPRYNSPLHF. Filled out from reference TRBV7-2 and TRBJ1-6, the complete variable domain reads GAGVSQSPSNKVTEKGKDVELRCDPISGHTALYWYRQSLGQGLEFLIYFQGNSAPDKSGLPSDRFSAERTGGSVSTLTIQRTQQEDSAVYLCASSLLDRPRYNSPLHFGNGTRLTVT.

The rearrangement uses TRBV7-6 and TRBJ2-7; D possibly corresponds to TRBD2 (6 bases). V was clipped by 5 bases and J by 4 bases, with 24 bases between them. CDR3 length: 17 amino acids. The germline CDR1 and CDR2 sequences are SGHVS and FNYEAQ. The DNA of the CDR3 is TGTGCCAGCAGCGGGCGGTGGGGGGACCCGCAAGATTACGAGCAGTACTTC. Encoded protein: CASSGRWGDPQDYEQYF. The variable domain in full, with the rest retrieved from reference TRBV7-6 and TRBJ2-7, is GAGVSQSPRYKVTKRGQDVALRCDPISGHVSLYWYRQALGQGPEFLTYFNYEAQQDKSGLPNDRFSAERPEGSISTLTIQRTEQRDSAMYRCASSGRWGDPQDYEQYFGPGTRLTVT.

The rearrangement links TRBV6-1 to TRBJ1-2; 9 nucleotides agree with TRBD1. Germline values: CDR1 MNHNS, CDR2 SASEGT. The CDR3 is 13 amino acids. The junction had 5 bases not matched to a gene; V was cut back by 8 bases and J by 4 bases. As DNA, the CDR3 is TGTGCCAGCGCTCGGGACAGGGTCTATGGCTACACCTTC. Translating gives CASARDRVYGYTF.

This clonotype appeared many times. The rearrangement joins TRBV9 to TRBJ1-2, with D tentatively TRBD1 (5 bases). Germline-derived CDR1 and CDR2 are SGDLS and YYNGEE. The V and J ends lost 4 bases and 2 bases respectively, with 9 bases between them. The CDR3 consists of 13 residues. DNA for the CDR3: TGTGCCAGCAGCTTGGGACGGAACTATGGCTACACCTTC. Translated, it gives CASSLGRNYGYTF. The full variable domain, with the rest looked up from reference TRBV9 and TRBJ1-2, is DSGVTQTPKHLITATGQRVTLRCSPRSGDLSVYWYQQSLDQGLQFLIQYYNGEERAKGNILERFSAQQFPDLHSELNLSSLELGDSALYFCASSLGRNYGYTFGSGTRLTVV.

J is TRBJ2-7 and V is TRBV7-2; D remains unclear. The CDR3 extends over 15 amino acids. Germline CDR1 and CDR2: SGHTA and FQGNSA. The V end lost 5 bases, the J end lost 0 bases, and 14 bases lay between the germline ends. DNA of the CDR3: TGTGCCAGCAGCCCAGTGCAGCCTTCCTCCTACGAGCAGTACTTC. As protein: CASSPVQPSSYEQYF.

J is TRBJ2-1 and V is TRBV5-1, with TRBD2 matching over 12 bases. V lost 1 base to trimming and J lost 6 bases; unmatched junction nucleotides: 5. The CDR3 is 16 residues long. The germline V gene has CDR1 SGHRS and CDR2 YFSETQ. CDR3: CASSLYLAGGPNEQFF. The DNA of the CDR3 is TGCGCCAGCAGCTTGTATCTAGCGGGAGGGCCCAATGAGCAGTTCTTC.

This clonotype was recorded many times. The chain couples TRBV5-1 to TRBJ2-1; the D gene could be TRBD1 or TRBD2 (6 bases each). The CDR3 sequence is 15 residues long. Germline assignment: CDR1 SGHRS and CDR2 YFSETQ. V shed 3 bases and J shed 2 bases, with 12 bases lying between them. The CDR3 DNA reads TGCGCCAGCAGCTACGAGGGGGGCGCCTACAATGAGCAGTTCTTC. It encodes CASSYEGGAYNEQFF.

The chain couples TRBV21-1 to TRBJ1-2; TRBD1 is taken as the D call from the table, unchecked against the DNA. TRBV21-1 corresponds to a pseudogene. This CDR3 spans 15 amino acids. The CDR3 is CASSNGAVPFYGYTF. CDR3 DNA sequence: TGTGCCAGCAGCAATGGGGCCGTACCTTTCTATGGCTACACCTTC.

In its sample, this clonotype was seen a few times. The CDR3 DNA reads as TGTGCCAGCAGTTACGACAGGGTGAACACTGAAGCTTTCTTT. It yields the protein CASSYDRVNTEAFF. The chain combines TRBV25-1 with TRBJ1-1; 7 bases are a match to TRBD1. The CDR3 extends over 14 amino acids. The V and J ends lost 5 bases and 0 bases, in that order; junction bases with no gene match: 3. Germline-derived CDR1 and CDR2 are MGHDK and SYGVNS.

This clonotype was found a few times. This chain connects TRBV28 to TRBJ2-3, with 7 bases aligning to TRBD1. The V and J ends lost 9 bases and 4 bases, in that order; junction bases with no gene match: 1. CDR1 and CDR2 from the germline V gene are MDHEN and SYDVKM. The CDR3 runs to 11 residues. CDR3 nucleotides: TGTGCCAGACAGGGGCCAGATACGCAGTATTTT. Translation gives CARQGPDTQYF.

In the case of this clonotype: Germline is not matched at one junction end, which may reflect a read error. V and J are TRBV24-1 and TRBJ2-7; a possible D gene is TRBD1 (6 bases). The CDR3 is 14 residues long. From germline, CDR1 is KGHDR and CDR2 SFDVKD. The chain's CDR3 is CATSATGTTYEQHF. The CDR3 nucleotides are TGTGCCACCAGTGCAACCGGGACAACCTACGAGCAGCACTTC.

The V and J genes are TRBV20-1 and TRBJ2-7, with a possible D match to TRBD1 (6 bases). V gave up 6 bases and J gave up 5 bases, with 20 bases separating them. Germline assignment: CDR1 DFQATT and CDR2 SNEGSKA (reference sequence). There are 14 residues in the CDR3. Here the CDR3 reads CSANRGSGVHEQYF. CDR3 sequence (DNA): TGCAGTGCCAATAGGGGGTCAGGGGTCCACGAGCAGTACTTC.

V and J are TRBV24-1 and TRBJ2-5; the D gene is possibly TRBD2 (6 bases). Looked up from germline, CDR1 is KGHDR and CDR2 is SFDVKD. The CDR3 is made up of 14 amino acids. Trimming pared 5 bases from V and 3 bases from J, leaving 12 bases between. The CDR3 spells CATSVPGGKETQYF. For the CDR3, the DNA is TGTGCCACCAGTGTCCCCGGAGGGAAAGAGACCCAGTACTTC.

The sample holds a few counts of this clonotype. The chain carries TRBV20-1 and TRBJ1-5, with a possible D match to TRBD1 (5 bases). With 2 bases removed from V and 3 bases from J, the gap between germline ends came to 8 bases. The V gene's germline CDR1 is DFQATT and CDR2 SNEGSKA (reference sequence). This CDR3 has 13 residues. CDR3 residues: CSARQGINQPQHF. CDR3 bases: TGCAGTGCTAGACAGGGAATCAATCAGCCCCAGCATTTT.

This clonotype was seen only a few times. The V gene is TRBV4-2, the J gene TRBJ2-2; D remains unclear. The CDR3 length is 13 residues. V shed 2 bases and J shed 9 bases, with 10 bases lying between them. CDR1 is LGHNA and CDR2 is YNFKEQ in the germline V gene. Written as DNA, the CDR3 is TGTGCCAGCAGCCAAAGAAAGGGCCGGGAGCTGTTTTTT. Residues: CASSQRKGRELFF.

V and J are TRBV19 and TRBJ1-6, with a tentative D call TRBD1 (6 bases). This CDR3 region has 13 residues. In germline, CDR1 is LNHDA, CDR2 SQIVND (reference sequence). The V and J ends lost 6 bases and 11 bases respectively, with 14 bases between them. CDR3 sequence reads: CASRGAEGAPLHF. The DNA for the CDR3 is TGTGCCAGTAGGGGGGCCGAAGGAGCACCCCTCCACTTT.

The J gene is TRBJ2-3, the V gene TRBV6-2 or TRBV6-3; 13 bases agree with TRBD2. V shed 5 bases and J 4 bases; nucleotides not matched to a gene: 6. This CDR3 comprises 16 residues. CDR1 and CDR2 from the germline V gene are MNHEY and SVGEGT. The CDR3 DNA is TGTGCCAGCAGTACGGGACTAGCGGGGAAGGCAGATACGCAGTATTTT. It codes for CASSTGLAGKADTQYF.

The J gene is TRBJ2-5, the V gene TRBV4-2, with 7 bases that match TRBD2. V was pared by 4 bases and J by 2 bases, with 4 bases of the junction left unmatched. The CDR3 length is 14 residues. CDR1 LGHNA and CDR2 YNFKEQ come from the germline V gene. The CDR3 DNA sequence: TGTGCCAGCAGCCGTTCCGGGAGGCAAGAGACCCAGTACTTC. This translates into CASSRSGRQETQYF.

This clonotype was seen a handful of times. The V call is TRBV12-3 or TRBV12-4, the J call TRBJ2-1; no definite D call. V dropped 8 bases and J dropped 5 bases, with 19 bases sitting between them. CDR3 length equals 15 residues. The CDR3 loop is CASSYIFSFNNEQFF. CDR3 in DNA: TGTGCCAGCTCCTATATATTCAGCTTTAACAATGAGCAGTTCTTC.

J is TRBJ2-7 and V is TRBV10-3; 7 bases are a match to TRBD2. This CDR3 has 14 residues. Germline assignment: CDR1 ENHRY and CDR2 SYGVKD. V lost 2 bases to trimming and J lost 11 bases; unmatched junction nucleotides: 12. CDR3 sequence reads: CAISELRGGGGEYF. The CDR3 DNA reads as TGTGCCATCAGTGAGCTCCGCGGTGGCGGGGGTGAGTACTTC.

The chain has TRBV28 and TRBJ2-3, with 7 bases that match TRBD1. Losses at the gene ends were 3 bases for V and 4 bases for J; bases not matched to a gene: 10. The CDR3 has 16 amino acids. Germline CDR1 and CDR2: MDHEN and SYDVKM. The CDR3 region is CASSFYLTGKADTQYF. CDR3 sequence (DNA): TGTGCCAGCAGTTTCTATCTGACAGGGAAGGCAGATACGCAGTATTTT.

Many counts were recorded for this clonotype. V gene TRBV6-2 or TRBV6-3 combines with J gene TRBJ2-7; D is unclear. V was shortened by 6 bases and J by 7 bases, with 13 bases between the two germline ends. There are 12 residues in the CDR3. Germline V gives CDR1 MNHEY, CDR2 SVGEGT. CDR3 loop: CASRSEIYEQYF. CDR3 DNA: TGTGCCAGCAGAAGCGAAATATATGAGCAGTACTTC.

V gene TRBV5-1 combines with J gene TRBJ2-1; weak D call: TRBD2 (6 bases). CDR1 and CDR2 from the germline V gene are SGHRS and YFSETQ. The V gene lost 7 bases and the J gene lost 5 bases, with 19 bases spanning the gap. CDR3 length equals 15 residues. Here the CDR3 reads CASRSLDSGNNEQFF. CDR3 nucleotide sequence: TGCGCCAGCCGGTCCCTGGATAGCGGCAACAATGAGCAGTTCTTC.

The chain carries TRBV9 and TRBJ2-2; 7 bases are a match to TRBD1. The CDR3 has 14 amino acids. The germline V gene has CDR1 SGDLS and CDR2 YYNGEE. Trimming at V came to 4 bases and at J to 4 bases, leaving 4 bases not matched to a gene. In nucleotides, the CDR3 is TGTGCCAGCAGCACAGGGGCCCTCACCGGGGAGCTGTTTTTT. Its protein product is CASSTGALTGELFF.

In its sample, this clonotype was seen a few times. The chain carries TRBV20-1 and TRBJ1-5, with TRBD1 matching 9 bases. Germline loops: CDR1 DFQATT, CDR2 SNEGSKA (reference sequence). The junction had 1 base not matched to a gene; V was cut back by 2 bases and J by 5 bases. CDR3 length equals 13 residues. CDR3 region: CSARYRGHQPQHF. CDR3 DNA: TGCAGTGCTAGATACAGGGGGCATCAGCCCCAGCATTTT.

This clonotype was recorded a few times. The rearrangement uses TRBV5-4 and TRBJ1-1; D remains ambiguous. The CDR3 contains 16 residues. V dropped 0 bases and J dropped 1 base, with 13 bases sitting between them. The germline CDR1 and CDR2 sequences are SGHNT and YYREEE (reference sequence). This CDR3 reads CASSLGGLGRNTEAFF. CDR3 sequence (DNA): TGTGCCAGCAGCTTGGGGGGTTTGGGAAGGAACACTGAAGCTTTCTTT.

This clonotype has ten or more counts. V usage is TRBV6-2 or TRBV6-3 and J usage is TRBJ1-5; 7 bases match TRBD1. The CDR3 contains 14 residues. Germline values: CDR1 MNHEY, CDR2 SVGEGT. V dropped 2 bases and J dropped 5; count of bases not matched to a gene: 3. CDR3 amino acids: CASSYERGHQPQHF. The CDR3 DNA reads TGTGCCAGCAGTTACGAAAGGGGGCATCAGCCCCAGCATTTT.

This clonotype was found a few times. This sequence joins TRBV7-2 and TRBJ2-1, with D unclear. V dropped 1 base and J dropped 4 bases, with 11 bases sitting between them. The CDR3 runs 15 residues. The germline CDR1 and CDR2 sequences are SGHTA and FQGNSA. CDR3 in amino acids: CASSLGQLTYNEQFF. The CDR3 bases are TGTGCCAGCAGCTTAGGGCAGCTTACTTACAATGAGCAGTTCTTC.